The clone carrying this TCR beta chain has more than one count but fewer than ten. Only in-frame clones appear in the TCRdb table, and some are missing; sequencing was by immunoSEQ multiplex PCR. This sample carries 150,000 to 200,000 clones, about 88% of them seen once, and the ten largest clones take roughly 19%. The data stem from a study of blood T cell repertoires in COVID-19. V was cut by 4 bases and J by 2 bases, with 18 bases left in between. The CDR3 spans 17 residues. From germline, CDR1 is SNHLY and CDR2 FYNNEI. Source material: peripheral blood. The sequence was collected from a man aged 55 to 70 with active or convalescent COVID-19. This chain links TRBV2 with TRBJ1-5; D might be TRBD1 (5 bases). The CDR3: CASSAGRGGQGNQPQHF. The CDR3 DNA reads TGTGCCAGCAGTGCGGGTAGGGGAGGACAAGGCAATCAGCCCCAGCATTTT. Filled out from reference TRBV2 and TRBJ1-5, the complete variable domain reads EPEVTQTPSHQVTQMGQEVILRCVPISNHLYFYWYRQILGQKVEFLVSFYNNEISEKSEIFDDQFSVERPDGSNFTLKIRSTKLEDSAMYFCASSAGRGGQGNQPQHFGDGTRLSIL.